A selection of T cell receptor beta chains follows, all from one sample in a study of beta chain features in type 1 diabetes. TCRdb's copy holds only in-frame clones and misses some; the assay was immunoSEQ multiplex PCR. The sample consists of 250,000 to 350,000 clones, 14% of them appearing once. The sequenced sample was central memory CD4+ T cells from blood. Receptor source: a young man in good health. The conserved cysteine and the conserved F or W are not part of the CDR3 here.

TRBV6-6,TRBJ1-5,ASRGDNNQPQH
TRBV5-6,TRBJ2-5,ASSLRSAGGWKRTQY
TRBV7-8,TRBJ2-1,ASSLSGGVEQF
TRBV7-9,TRBJ1-2,ASSAGQLYGYT
TRBV15,TRBJ1-3,ATSRDGRSGNTIY
TRBV18,TRBJ1-5,ASSPPSRGLQPQH
TRBV5-1,TRBJ2-3,ASSSGASGSLTDTQY
TRBV11-3,TRBJ2-1,ASSLDPGNNEQF
TRBV9,TRBJ1-2,ASSYDGTYGYT
TRBV18,TRBJ2-3,ASSPPNKPDTQY
TRBV11-3,TRBJ1-5,ASSLSSQRQPQH
TRBV5-6,TRBJ1-5,ASSLVGGQPQH
TRBV4-1,TRBJ2-7,ASSQAPRGVYEQY
TRBV7-2,TRBJ1-4,ASSLFQGTNEKLF
TRBV6-6,TRBJ2-3,ASSYRGLTDTQY
TRBV19,TRBJ1-2,ATSDRQGRGYT
TRBV6-1,TRBJ2-3,ASNNRGRTDTQY
TRBV5-1,TRBJ2-5,ASSYGRSQETQY
TRBV25-1,TRBJ1-6,ASSEQGNSPLH
TRBV27,TRBJ1-1,ASSRQGTEAF
TRBV10-3,TRBJ1-2,AISESIRVYGYT
TRBV4-1,TRBJ2-5,ASSPPPGEQY
TRBV7-2,TRBJ1-1,ASSHRTGRNTEAF
TRBV15,TRBJ2-3,ATSRGAGSTDTQY
TRBV11-2,TRBJ2-1,ASSSSGTSAPLGEQF
TRBV29-1,TRBJ2-7,SVKGQGSYEQY
TRBV6-6,TRBJ1-1,ASSHTGGTEAF
TRBV27,TRBJ1-4,ASNPTGPPSGEKLF
TRBV5-1,TRBJ1-1,ASGQGGNTEAF